This T cell receptor beta chain was retrieved from a study of identical twins. General study points: The models systematically underestimated how much out-of-frame TCR alpha was shared in monozygotic twins. In beta out-of-frame sequences, the excess sharing between twins was weaker.

This clonotype turned up a few times. The antigen remains undetermined. The V and J ends lost 0 bases and 0 bases respectively, with 5 bases between them. The CDR3 is made up of 15 amino acids. Germline lookup yields CDR1 KGHSH and CDR2 LQKENI. TCRdb processed the 5' RACE reads anew with MiXCR; each CDR3 protein has one entry. Among some 240,000 distinct CDR3 sequences, about 8% were seen once, and the ten largest hold roughly 3%. The same data also contributed to another study, on yellow fever vaccine responses in identical twins. That investigation notes: Twins' vaccine T cell responses were reported to seem partly convergent and partly personalized.

This chain links TRBV18 with TRBJ1-4, with D possibly matching TRBD1 (5 bases). The sample taken for sequencing was CD8+ T cells sorted from blood. The sequence was obtained from a woman under 30 in good health. CDR3 nucleotides: TGTGCCAGCTCACCACCGACAGCAACTAATGAAAAACTGTTTTTT. As protein: CASSPPTATNEKLFF.